Below are 32 T cell receptor beta chains sequenced from a single sample in a study of blood T cell repertoires in COVID-19. Sequencing used immunoSEQ multiplex PCR; TCRdb keeps in-frame clones, though not all of them. Here the sample spans over 110,000 clones, over 60% being singletons. Sequences were obtained from peripheral blood. Receptors were obtained from a man aged 80 or over with acute or convalescent COVID-19.

The rearrangement uses TRBV5-4 and TRBJ2-3, with TRBD1 matching over 12 bases. The CDR3 runs 16 residues. V dropped 4 bases and J dropped 6; count of bases not matched to a gene: 9. Germline V gene lookup returns CDR1 SGHNT and CDR2 YYREEE (reference sequence). The CDR3 sequence is CASSTGGQGASDTQYF. CDR3 bases: TGTGCCAGCAGCACTGGGGGACAGGGGGCGTCCGATACGCAGTATTTT.

The chain employs TRBV6-1 and TRBJ2-3, with D perhaps matching TRBD1 (5 bases). Germline CDR1 is MNHNS and CDR2 is SASEGT. V dropped 2 bases and J dropped 3 bases, with 12 bases sitting between them. The CDR3 is made up of 15 amino acids. The CDR3 is CASSERAGQTDTQYF. In DNA, the CDR3 is TGTGCCAGCAGTGAAAGGGCAGGGCAAACAGATACGCAGTATTTT.

V and J are TRBV5-4 and TRBJ2-3, with 9 bases matching TRBD2. Germline V gene data show CDR1 as SGHNT and CDR2 as YYREEE (reference sequence). The CDR3 totals 15 residues. V shed 4 bases and J 5 bases; nucleotides not matched to a gene: 8. The CDR3 nucleotides read TGTGCCAGCAGCCTCAGCGGGGGGCATCTAGATACGCAGTATTTT. Translating it yields CASSLSGGHLDTQYF.

The chain uses TRBV5-1 and TRBJ2-3; 9 nucleotides line up with TRBD1. Germline V gene sequence: CDR1 SGHRS, CDR2 YFSETQ. Unmatched junction bases numbered 10, after V lost 1 base and J lost 4 bases. This CDR3 comprises 17 residues. In nucleotides, the CDR3 is TGCGCCAGCAGCTTGCAGCCACCGGGACAGGGCGCAGATACGCAGTATTTT. This codes for CASSLQPPGQGADTQYF.

This clone occurred a few times. The chain is built from TRBV6-5 and TRBJ1-6, with a possible D match to TRBD1 (6 bases). The length of the CDR3 is 15 residues. V was clipped by 7 bases and J by 7 bases, with 17 bases between them. From germline, CDR1 is MNHEY and CDR2 SVGAGI. The CDR3 loop reads CASKSVQGRNSPLHF. The CDR3 DNA reads TGTGCCAGCAAGAGTGTACAGGGTCGCAATTCACCCCTCCACTTT.

The V call is TRBV4-2, the J call TRBJ2-4; D gene uncertain. Germline CDR1 LGHNA, CDR2 YNFKEQ. V was pared by 7 bases and J by 5 bases, with 15 bases between. CDR3 length equals 14 residues. This CDR3 reads CASTLEGGQNIQYF. In DNA, the CDR3 is TGTGCCAGCACTCTCGAAGGCGGCCAAAACATTCAGTACTTC.

The V gene is TRBV5-1, the J gene TRBJ1-5; 8 nucleotides match TRBD1. CDR1 and CDR2 (germline): SGHRS, YFSETQ. This CDR3 region has 15 residues. J gave up 3 bases and V 4 bases, and 6 bases lay outside the gene matches. The CDR3 sequence is CASSQGQGNNQPQHF. The CDR3 DNA reads as TGCGCCAGCAGCCAAGGACAGGGAAACAATCAGCCCCAGCATTTT.

The chain has TRBV7-9 and TRBJ1-4; 7 positions agree with TRBD1. The germline V gene has CDR1 SEHNR and CDR2 FQNEAQ (reference sequence). CDR3 length: 17 amino acids. With V trimmed by 1 base and J by 3 bases, 8 bases remained unmatched. CDR3 nucleotide sequence: TGTGCCAGCAGCTTAGATGGGACAGCGAGTCCTAATGAAAAACTGTTTTTT. Its protein is CASSLDGTASPNEKLFF.

The chain links TRBV5-4 to TRBJ1-1; D gene uncertain. With 0 bases removed from V and 9 bases from J, the gap between germline ends came to 12 bases. Germline V gene lookup returns CDR1 SGHNT and CDR2 YYREEE (reference sequence). The CDR3 sequence is 13 residues long. DNA of the CDR3: TGTGCCAGCAGCTTGGGGGGAGGCAAGAAAGCTTTCTTT. Its translation: CASSLGGGKKAFF.

The chain uses TRBV6-6 and TRBJ2-7, with no clear D. This CDR3 has 12 amino acids. Trimming cost V 2 bases and J 1 base, with 3 bases left between them. The germline CDR1 and CDR2 sequences are MNHNY and SVGAGI (reference sequence). The CDR3 coding sequence is TGTGCCAGCAGTTACACTTCCTACGAGCAGTACTTC. This sequence encodes CASSYTSYEQYF.

This clone was seen only a few times. This rearrangement joins TRBV7-8 to TRBJ2-3, with D unclear. The V gene lost 2 bases and the J gene lost 3 bases, with 6 bases spanning the gap. There are 13 residues in the CDR3. The germline gives CDR1 SGHVS, CDR2 FQNEAQ. CDR3 loop: CASSLMATDTQYF. CDR3 DNA: TGTGCCAGCAGCTTAATGGCTACAGATACGCAGTATTTT. Based on the CDR3 plus reference TRBV7-8 and TRBJ2-3, the full variable domain is GAGVSQSPRYKVAKRGQDVALRCDPISGHVSLFWYQQALGQGPEFLTYFQNEAQLDKSGLPSDRFFAERPEGSVSTLKIQRTQQEDSAVYLCASSLMATDTQYFGPGTRLTVL.

The genes are TRBV24-1 and TRBJ2-1, with 8 bases that match TRBD2. This CDR3 comprises 14 residues. Germline-derived CDR1 and CDR2 are KGHDR and SFDVKD. With V trimmed by 4 bases and J by 6 bases, 4 bases remained unmatched. CDR3 bases: TGTGCCACCAGTGAGCCGGGACTAGGCAATGAGCAGTTCTTC. As protein: CATSEPGLGNEQFF.

The CDR3 loop is CASSIRDRLFSDQPQHF. The CDR3 DNA reads as TGTGCCAGTAGTATCCGGGACAGGCTTTTTTCCGATCAGCCCCAGCATTTT. J is TRBJ1-5 and V is TRBV19, with 8 bases matching TRBD1. CDR1 is LNHDA, CDR2 SQIVND, per germline (reference sequence). J gave up 5 bases and V 3 bases, and 12 bases lay outside the gene matches. This CDR3 is 17 amino acids long.

The chain combines TRBV28 with TRBJ1-1, with unresolved D. The CDR3 covers 14 residues. Trimming took off 8 bases at V and 1 base at J, with 14 bases between the two ends. CDR1 is MDHEN, CDR2 SYDVKM, per germline. CDR3 sequence: CASSQWATNTEAFF. The CDR3 coding sequence is TGTGCCAGCTCTCAGTGGGCCACGAACACTGAAGCTTTCTTT.

The chain's CDR3 is CASSLIGGQHSGANVLTF. The CDR3 nucleotides are TGTGCCAGCAGCTTAATAGGGGGACAGCACTCTGGGGCCAACGTCCTGACTTTC. This chain uses TRBV7-3 with TRBJ2-6, with 7 bases aligning to TRBD1. Germline CDR1 is SGHTA and CDR2 is FQGTGA. The CDR3 spans 18 residues. V lost 1 base and J lost 0; bases outside the gene matches: 6.

This clone was seen once. The rearrangement links TRBV12-3 or TRBV12-4 to TRBJ1-2; D might be TRBD1 (6 bases). The CDR3 consists of 13 residues. The V gene lost 6 bases and the J gene lost 0 bases, with 8 bases spanning the gap. DNA of the CDR3: TGTGCCAGCAGCAAGGGGGCTAACTATGGCTACACCTTC. Protein: CASSKGANYGYTF.

The chain uses TRBV24-1 and TRBJ2-7, with TRBD2 matching 11 bases. This CDR3 is 17 amino acids long. The V segment lost 5 bases and the J segment 4 bases; nucleotides outside the gene matches: 12. Per the germline V gene, CDR1 is KGHDR and CDR2 is SFDVKD. The CDR3 is CATSANPDPSGGYEQYF. For the CDR3, the DNA is TGTGCCACCAGTGCCAACCCCGACCCTAGCGGGGGGTACGAGCAGTACTTC.

The CDR3 protein is CASSAGEVGELFF. CDR3 bases: TGTGCCAGCAGCGCCGGGGAAGTCGGGGAGCTGTTTTTT. The chain employs TRBV9 and TRBJ2-2; D is possibly TRBD2 (5 bases). Germline CDR1 reads SGDLS; CDR2 reads YYNGEE. Trimming removed 3 bases from V and 7 bases from J, with 10 bases in between. The CDR3 length is 13 residues. Using reference TRBV9 and TRBJ2-2 for the parts outside the CDR3, the full variable domain is DSGVTQTPKHLITATGQRVTLRCSPRSGDLSVYWYQQSLDQGLQFLIQYYNGEERAKGNILERFSAQQFPDLHSELNLSSLELGDSALYFCASSAGEVGELFFGEGSRLTVL.

This chain connects TRBV19 to TRBJ1-4; 7 nucleotides agree with TRBD1. With 8 bases clipped from V and 7 bases from J, the junction kept 10 bases outside the gene matches. The germline gives CDR1 LNHDA, CDR2 SQIVND (reference sequence). The CDR3 contains 14 residues. The CDR3 loop is CASDQGGAVEKLFF. The DNA of the CDR3 is TGTGCCAGTGATCAAGGGGGCGCGGTTGAAAAACTGTTTTTT. Full variable domain (missing parts from reference TRBV19 and TRBJ1-4): DGGITQSPKYLFRKEGQNVTLSCEQNLNHDAMYWYRQDPGQGLRLIYYSQIVNDFQKGDIAEGYSVSREKKESFPLTVTSAQKNPTAFYLCASDQGGAVEKLFFGSGTQLSVL.

The chain links TRBV27 to TRBJ2-3; 7 bases fit TRBD1. CDR3 length: 15 amino acids. The J segment lost 3 bases and the V segment lost 7 bases, leaving 10 bases of the junction unmatched. CDR1 is MNHEY and CDR2 is SMNVEV in the germline V gene (reference sequence). CDR3 residues: CASTSEGAETDTQYF. As DNA, the CDR3 is TGTGCCAGCACCTCCGAGGGGGCTGAGACAGATACGCAGTATTTT.

The V and J genes are TRBV5-1 and TRBJ2-5; 8 bases match TRBD1. The V gene's germline CDR1 is SGHRS and CDR2 YFSETQ. Unmatched junction bases numbered 5, after V lost 5 bases and J lost 2 bases. This CDR3 is 14 amino acids long. The CDR3 nucleotides are TGCGCCAGCAGTTGGCAGGGGGCTCAAGAGACCCAGTACTTC. It codes for CASSWQGAQETQYF.

CDR3 amino acids: CATARPQDDRERGPQHF. Written as DNA, the CDR3 is TGTGCCACCGCGCGCCCTCAGGACGATAGGGAACGGGGGCCCCAGCATTTT. The chain couples TRBV10-3 to TRBJ1-5; D gene uncertain. Germline CDR1 reads ENHRY; CDR2 reads SYGVKD. CDR3 size: 17 residues. The germline V and J ends were trimmed by 10 bases and 9 bases, with 31 bases remaining between them.

The genes are TRBV6-5 and TRBJ2-2; no firm D call. This CDR3 spans 12 amino acids. Trimming left V 2 bases short and J 7 bases short, with 5 bases between. From germline, CDR1 is MNHEY and CDR2 SVGAGI. Here the CDR3 DNA reads TGTGCCAGCAGTTACGGGCGCGGGGAGCTGTTTTTT. This sequence encodes CASSYGRGELFF.

The rearrangement joins TRBV4-1 to TRBJ2-3; 7 nucleotides line up with TRBD1. CDR1 and CDR2 (germline): MGHRA, YSYEKL. The CDR3 has 15 residues. Trimming at V came to 4 bases and at J to 0 bases, leaving 4 bases not matched to a gene. The CDR3 DNA sequence: TGCGCCAGCAGCCTACAGGGGCTTAGCACAGATACGCAGTATTTT. The encoded protein is CASSLQGLSTDTQYF.

This chain connects TRBV28 to TRBJ1-1, with a possible D match to TRBD1 (5 bases). The ends were cut back, 7 bases at V and 1 base at J, with 13 bases in the middle. CDR1 MDHEN and CDR2 SYDVKM come from the germline V gene. This CDR3 is 14 amino acids long. The CDR3 region is CASIQPDRNTEAFF. DNA for the CDR3: TGTGCCAGCATCCAACCCGACAGGAACACTGAAGCTTTCTTT.

V and J are TRBV3-1 (or the pseudogene TRBV3-2) and TRBJ1-1; perhaps TRBD1 as D (6 bases). Looked up from germline, CDR1 is LGHDT and CDR2 is YNNKEL (reference sequence). Trimming took off 6 bases at V and 5 bases at J, with 16 bases between the two ends. The CDR3 extends over 14 amino acids. The CDR3 nucleotides read TGTGCCAGCAGTTCTTTTCCAGGGGCGACTGAAGCTTTCTTT. Translating gives CASSSFPGATEAFF.

DNA of the CDR3: TGTGCCAGCAGCTCGGGACACTCCGAAGCTTTCTTT. Translation gives CASSSGHSEAFF. J is TRBJ1-1 and V is TRBV7-9; maybe TRBD1 (6 bases). This CDR3 has 12 residues. V gave up 4 bases and J gave up 8 bases, with 11 bases separating them. Per germline, CDR1 SEHNR and CDR2 FQNEAQ (reference sequence).

The V and J genes are TRBV4-2 and TRBJ2-7; D is unresolved. CDR3 length: 13 amino acids. The germline V gene has CDR1 LGHNA and CDR2 YNFKEQ. V was clipped by 0 bases and J by 1 base, with 4 bases between them. The CDR3 sequence is CASSQDGSYEQYF. The CDR3 DNA follows: TGTGCCAGCAGCCAAGACGGTTCCTACGAGCAGTACTTC.

This rearrangement joins TRBV11-3 to TRBJ2-3; 8 bases match TRBD2. CDR3 length: 14 residues. CDR1 and CDR2 (germline): SGHNT, YENEEA. V shed 7 bases, J shed 3 bases, and the junction held 6 bases outside the gene matches. CDR3 in DNA: TGTGCCAGCACCACGGGGGGGGCAACAGATACGCAGTATTTT. It encodes CASTTGGATDTQYF.

This chain connects TRBV19 to TRBJ1-1; tentatively, D is TRBD1 (6 bases). Trimming took 7 bases from V and 4 from J, leaving 13 bases between them. Germline V gene lookup returns CDR1 LNHDA and CDR2 SQIVND (reference sequence). The CDR3 runs to 13 residues. For the CDR3, the DNA is TGTGCCAGTAAGGGGGGGGGTCTCACTGAAGCTTTCTTT. This translates into CASKGGGLTEAFF.

The CDR3 loop is CASSPGQDFYGYTF. The DNA of the CDR3 is TGTGCCAGCTCTCCAGGACAGGATTTCTATGGCTACACCTTC. The V call is TRBV18, the J call TRBJ1-2; the match to TRBD1 covers 7 bases. Germline values: CDR1 KGHSH, CDR2 LQKENI. The CDR3 is 14 residues long. J gave up 4 bases and V 6 bases, and 8 bases lay outside the gene matches.

V gene TRBV20-1 combines with J gene TRBJ1-1; unclear D gene. The germline CDR1 and CDR2 sequences are DFQATT and SNEGSKA (reference sequence). V gave up 6 bases and J gave up 1 base, with 6 bases separating them. The CDR3 sequence is 11 residues long. CDR3 sequence reads: CSARWNTEAFF. For the CDR3, the DNA is TGCAGTGCCCGGTGGAACACTGAAGCTTTCTTT.